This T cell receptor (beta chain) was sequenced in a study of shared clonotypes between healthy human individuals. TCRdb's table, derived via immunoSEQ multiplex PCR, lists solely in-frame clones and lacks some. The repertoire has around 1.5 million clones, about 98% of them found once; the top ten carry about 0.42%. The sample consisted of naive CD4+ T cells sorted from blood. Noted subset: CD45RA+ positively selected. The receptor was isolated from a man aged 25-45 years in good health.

CDR3 DNA sequence: TGTGCCAGCAGTGAATATAGCCAGGGGGCTAAGGAGACCCAGTACTTC. Protein: CASSEYSQGAKETQYF. J is TRBJ2-5 and V is TRBV25-1; 8 positions agree with TRBD1. Germline lookup yields CDR1 MGHDK and CDR2 SYGVNS. With V trimmed by 0 bases and J by 5 bases, 8 bases remained unmatched. The CDR3 loop spans 16 amino acids.